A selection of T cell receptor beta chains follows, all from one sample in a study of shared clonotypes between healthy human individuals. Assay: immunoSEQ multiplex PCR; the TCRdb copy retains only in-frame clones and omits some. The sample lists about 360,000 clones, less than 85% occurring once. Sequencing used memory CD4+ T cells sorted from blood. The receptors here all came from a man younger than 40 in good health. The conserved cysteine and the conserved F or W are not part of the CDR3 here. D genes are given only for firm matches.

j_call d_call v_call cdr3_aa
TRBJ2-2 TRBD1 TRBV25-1 ASRRTGTGSPGELF
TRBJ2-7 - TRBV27 ASSFTVGEQY
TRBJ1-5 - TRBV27 ASSSGLLNQPQH
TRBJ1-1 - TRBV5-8 ASSMYGVPGTEAF
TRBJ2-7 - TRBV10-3 AISGQEIGYEQY
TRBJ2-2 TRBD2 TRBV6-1 ASSVKLAGEVTGELF
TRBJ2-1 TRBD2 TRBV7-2 ATTLAGVRNEQF
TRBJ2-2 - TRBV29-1 SVEGTLNTGELF
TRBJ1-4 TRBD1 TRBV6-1 ASSESYPRDRNEKLF
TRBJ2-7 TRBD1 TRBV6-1 ASSVYQGASYEQY
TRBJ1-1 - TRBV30 AWRSQGRRTEAF
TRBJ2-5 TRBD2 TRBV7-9 ASIRSSGETQY
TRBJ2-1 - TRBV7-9 ASSPWAGSGEQF
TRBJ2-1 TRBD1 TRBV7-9 ASRKQGTERNEQF
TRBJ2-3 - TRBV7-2 ASSLFQGLDTQY
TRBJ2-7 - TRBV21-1 ASSKGMVGTKGHYEQY
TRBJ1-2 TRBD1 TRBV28 ASSLDRGHYGYT